The TCR beta chain under discussion was sequenced for a study of blood T cell repertoires in COVID-19. This CDR3 comprises 13 residues. Trimming shortened V by 7 bases and J by 6 bases, and 14 bases separated the two germline ends. CDR1 and CDR2 (germline): MNHEY, SVGAGI. Only one count was recorded for this clone. Clones were sequenced by immunoSEQ multiplex PCR, and TCRdb holds only the in-frame ones, with some missing. Among 100,000 to 150,000 clones, 80% to 90% were seen once, and the ten largest hold 25% to 35%. The material sequenced was peripheral blood. The sequence was collected from a woman between 70 and 85 years old with acute or convalescent COVID-19. The chain uses TRBV6-5 and TRBJ2-3; D remains ambiguous. CDR3 sequence (DNA): TGTGCCAGCACTCAACTTGGGCCGGATACGCAGTATTTT. This codes for CASTQLGPDTQYF.